Shown below are 17 T cell receptor beta chains from a single sample sequenced in a study of sequential checkpoint blockade in melanoma. Sample treatment: randomized to nivolumab then ipilimumab (arm A) or the reverse (arm B). Sequencing was performed with immunoSEQ multiplex PCR; in TCRdb, only in-frame clones are kept and a portion is missing. The table has fewer than 4,500 clones, about 18% seen once. This specimen was tumor tissue (inferred from file names), taken from a patient given nivolumab and ipilimumab in sequence. Receptors originate from a human donor with melanoma.

In its sample, this clone was seen a few times. The chain recombines TRBV6-8 with TRBJ2-3, with 8 bases fitting TRBD1. The V gene's germline CDR1 is MNHGY and CDR2 SAAAGT. V was pared by 2 bases and J by 5 bases, with 9 bases of the junction left unmatched. There are 16 residues in the CDR3. CDR3 DNA: TGTGCCAGCAGTTACAGGCCCAGGACAGGGAAAGATACGCAGTATTTT. This translates into CASSYRPRTGKDTQYF.

This clone was counted between two and nine times. The genes are TRBV30 and TRBJ1-2, with no clear D. CDR1 and CDR2 from the germline V gene are GTSNPN and SVGIG (reference sequence). The length of the CDR3 is 14 residues. V lost 2 bases to trimming and J lost 5 bases, with 15 bases between them. CDR3 coding DNA: TGTGCCTGGAGTTTAGAGGTTCCTGGATATGGCTACACCTTC. This sequence encodes CAWSLEVPGYGYTF.

This clone was seen more than once but under ten times. The chain is built from TRBV6-8 and TRBJ2-1; no clear D gene. There are 14 residues in the CDR3. Trimming took 5 bases from V and 0 from J, leaving 8 bases between them. CDR1 MNHGY and CDR2 SAAAGT come from the germline V gene. The CDR3 protein is CASSMDGSYNEQFF. CDR3 nucleotide sequence: TGTGCCAGCAGTATGGACGGCTCCTACAATGAGCAGTTCTTC.

This clone is large (0.1 to 1%) by share. The DNA of the CDR3 is TGTGCCAGCAGCAAGAACCGTGAAAGCACTGAAGCTTTCTTT. Amino acids: CASSKNRESTEAFF. The gene calls are TRBV6-8 and TRBJ1-1, with D uncertain. V was shortened by 6 bases and J by 4 bases, with 15 bases between the two germline ends. CDR1 and CDR2 from the germline V gene are MNHGY and SAAAGT. This CDR3 comprises 14 residues.

By share of the sample, this clone is large. The V and J genes are TRBV11-3 and TRBJ1-1; no firm D call. In germline, CDR1 is SGHNT, CDR2 YENEEA. The CDR3 spans 14 residues. Trimming pared 2 bases from V and 1 base from J, leaving 8 bases between. CDR3 protein: CASSLNAGNTEAFF. DNA of the CDR3: TGTGCCAGCAGCTTAAATGCAGGGAACACTGAAGCTTTCTTT.

The rearrangement uses TRBV19 and TRBJ1-6; 7 bases are shared with TRBD1. This CDR3 is 13 amino acids long. J lost 10 bases, V lost 7 bases, and 7 bases had no gene match. CDR1 is LNHDA and CDR2 is SQIVND in the germline V gene (reference sequence). DNA for the CDR3: TGTGCCAGTAAAGGAGGGGGACAGTCACCCCTCCACTTT. This translates into CASKGGGQSPLHF.

The J gene is TRBJ1-1, the V gene TRBV9; possibly TRBD1 for D (5 bases). The CDR3 totals 14 residues. Looked up from germline, CDR1 is SGDLS and CDR2 is YYNGEE. Trimming took 4 bases from V and 0 from J, leaving 10 bases between them. The CDR3 nucleotides read TGTGCCAGCAGCTCCGGGACGTTGAACACTGAAGCTTTCTTT. Translation: CASSSGTLNTEAFF.

This chain links TRBV19 with TRBJ2-3; 11 bases are a match to TRBD2. Germline V gene sequence: CDR1 LNHDA, CDR2 SQIVND (reference sequence). V lost 7 bases to trimming and J lost 7 bases; unmatched junction nucleotides: 10. CDR3 length: 15 residues. In DNA, the CDR3 is TGTGCCAGTAAACCTTTAGGGACTAGCGGTTATACGCAGTATTTT. Translated, it gives CASKPLGTSGYTQYF.

V usage is TRBV6-8 and J usage is TRBJ2-7, with TRBD1 as a possible D gene (5 bases). With 5 bases removed from V and 1 base from J, the gap between germline ends came to 9 bases. The germline CDR1 and CDR2 sequences are MNHGY and SAAAGT. The length of the CDR3 is 13 residues. CDR3 sequence: CASSPTESYEQYF. CDR3 in DNA: TGTGCCAGCAGTCCGACAGAATCCTACGAGCAGTACTTC.

This clone was counted a few times. The chain couples TRBV6-8 to TRBJ2-1; 9 bases match TRBD2. The CDR3 has 15 amino acids. Per the germline V gene, CDR1 is MNHGY and CDR2 is SAAAGT. Germline trimming cut 5 bases from V and 3 bases from J; bases unmatched to any gene: 5. This chain's CDR3 is CASSVAGELYNEQFF. In nucleotides, the CDR3 is TGTGCCAGCAGTGTAGCGGGAGAGCTCTACAATGAGCAGTTCTTC.

The rearrangement links TRBV19 to TRBJ2-4; perhaps TRBD2 as D (5 bases). This CDR3 spans 17 amino acids. The germline V and J ends were trimmed by 3 bases and 2 bases, with 17 bases remaining between them. Per the germline V gene, CDR1 is LNHDA and CDR2 is SQIVND (reference sequence). The CDR3 bases are TGTGCCAGTAGTATCCCGAGGGCGAAAGGAACCAAAAACATTCAGTACTTC. Translation gives CASSIPRAKGTKNIQYF.

This clone ranks as medium-sized. The V call is TRBV6-8, the J call TRBJ2-1, with 8 bases lining up with TRBD2. The CDR3 has 12 amino acids. CDR1 is MNHGY, CDR2 SAAAGT, per germline. The junction had 8 bases not matched to a gene; V was cut back by 10 bases and J by 9 bases. CDR3 nucleotide sequence: TGTGCCAACCGGGGGGGGTACGGTGAGCAGTTCTTC. Translating gives CANRGGYGEQFF.

This clone is termed medium-sized (0.01 to 0.1%). This chain links TRBV11-3 with TRBJ2-1; 9 bases are shared with TRBD1. Germline-derived CDR1 and CDR2 are SGHNT and YENEEA. Trimming took 6 bases from V and 7 from J; bases not matched to a gene: 7. There are 14 residues in the CDR3. The CDR3 nucleotides read TGTGCCAGCAGACTACAGGGGGCAGATAATGAGCAGTTCTTC. This sequence encodes CASRLQGADNEQFF.

This clone was counted at least ten times. The V call is TRBV11-3, the J call TRBJ2-7; 16 bases align to TRBD2. The CDR3 contains 17 residues. The germline V gene has CDR1 SGHNT and CDR2 YENEEA. V dropped 7 bases and J dropped 2; count of bases not matched to a gene: 8. For the CDR3, the DNA is TGTGCCAGCAACCTCGGGACTAGCGGGGGGGACGCCTACGAGCAGTACTTC. Translated, it gives CASNLGTSGGDAYEQYF.

This clone was observed a few times. The chain employs TRBV9 and TRBJ2-1; possibly TRBD2 for D (5 bases). The V end lost 6 bases, the J end lost 3 bases, and 10 bases lay between the germline ends. Germline CDR1 is SGDLS and CDR2 is YYNGEE. CDR3 length: 13 residues. The CDR3 is CASTAEIYNEQFF. For the CDR3, the DNA is TGTGCCAGCACAGCGGAGATCTACAATGAGCAGTTCTTC.

V is TRBV15 and J is TRBJ2-1; D is tentatively TRBD1 or TRBD2 (5 bases each). Germline CDR1 and CDR2: LNHNV and YYDKDF (reference sequence). Trimming took 0 bases from V and 12 from J, leaving 15 bases between them. This CDR3 region has 14 residues. The chain's CDR3 is CATSRDIREGAQFF. As DNA, the CDR3 is TGTGCCACCAGCAGAGATATCCGGGAAGGGGCGCAGTTCTTC.

This clone turned up a few times. The genes are TRBV28 and TRBJ2-1; TRBD2 is a possible D gene (6 bases). Germline V lookup: CDR1 MDHEN, CDR2 SYDVKM. The length of the CDR3 is 15 residues. The V gene lost 3 bases and the J gene lost 2 bases, with 11 bases spanning the gap. CDR3 DNA: TGTGCCAGCAGTTTGATGGGACTTACCTACAATGAGCAGTTCTTC. Its translation is CASSLMGLTYNEQFF.